This T cell receptor (beta chain) was found in a study of cytomegalovirus exposure and HLA in healthy donors. This clone was seen just once. Healthy individuals who donated bone marrow served as the donors. PCR was performed using 60 Vbeta and 13 Jbeta primers. Some clones are missing from TCRdb's copy, which holds only in-frame ones; the method was immunoSEQ multiplex PCR. Of 90,000 to 120,000 clones listed, around 77% were seen once; the top ten hold approximately 2.2%. The receptor comes from a man aged 18 to 35 in good health and CMV-seronegative. Sequenced input: PBMCs.

The CDR3 spells CASSFSGQGLNEQFF. CDR3 nucleotides: TGTGCCAGCAGCTTCTCCGGACAGGGGCTGAATGAGCAGTTCTTC. V and J are TRBV5-6 and TRBJ2-1, with 9 bases lining up with TRBD1. The CDR3 has 15 residues. J gave up 7 bases and V 2 bases, and 7 bases lay outside the gene matches. From germline, CDR1 is SGHDT and CDR2 YYEEEE.